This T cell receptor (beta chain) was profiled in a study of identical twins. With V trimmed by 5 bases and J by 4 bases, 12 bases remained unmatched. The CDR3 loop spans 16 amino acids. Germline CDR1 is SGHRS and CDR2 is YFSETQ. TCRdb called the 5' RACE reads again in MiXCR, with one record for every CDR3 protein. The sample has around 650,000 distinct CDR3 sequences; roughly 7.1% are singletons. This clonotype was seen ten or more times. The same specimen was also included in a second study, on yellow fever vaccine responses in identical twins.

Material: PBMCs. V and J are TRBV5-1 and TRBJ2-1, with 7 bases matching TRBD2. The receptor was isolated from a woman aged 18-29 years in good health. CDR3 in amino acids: CASRGPSGNLYNEQFF. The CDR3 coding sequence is TGCGCCAGCAGGGGACCTAGCGGAAACCTTTACAATGAGCAGTTCTTC.